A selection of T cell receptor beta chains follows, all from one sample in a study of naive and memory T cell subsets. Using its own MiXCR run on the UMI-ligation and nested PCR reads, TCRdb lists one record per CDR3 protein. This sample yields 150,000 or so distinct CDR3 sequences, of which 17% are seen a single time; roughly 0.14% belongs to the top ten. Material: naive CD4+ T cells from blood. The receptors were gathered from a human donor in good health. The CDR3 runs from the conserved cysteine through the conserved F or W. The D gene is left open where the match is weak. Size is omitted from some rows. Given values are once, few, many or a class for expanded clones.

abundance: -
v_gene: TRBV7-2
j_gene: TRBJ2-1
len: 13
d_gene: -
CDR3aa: CASSFPIYGEQFF
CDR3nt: TGTGCCAGCAGCTTCCCCATCTACGGAGAGCAGTTCTTC

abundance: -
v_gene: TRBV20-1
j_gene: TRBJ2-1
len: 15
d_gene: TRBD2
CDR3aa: CSALLAGSSYNEQFF
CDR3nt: TGCAGTGCGCTCCTAGCGGGTAGCTCCTACAATGAGCAGTTCTTC

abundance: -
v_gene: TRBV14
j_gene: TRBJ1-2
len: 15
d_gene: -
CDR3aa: CASSHRTTRGYGYTF
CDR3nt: TGTGCCAGCAGCCACCGGACAACCAGGGGCTATGGCTACACCTTC

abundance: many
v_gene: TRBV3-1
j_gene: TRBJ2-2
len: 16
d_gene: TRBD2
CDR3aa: CASSQTSGKNTGELFF
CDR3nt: TGTGCCAGCAGCCAAACTAGCGGGAAAAACACCGGGGAGCTGTTTTTT

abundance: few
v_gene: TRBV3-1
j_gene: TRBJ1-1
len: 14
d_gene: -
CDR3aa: CASSQDQSRAEAFF
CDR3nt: TGTGCCAGCAGCCAAGACCAGTCCAGGGCTGAAGCTTTCTTT

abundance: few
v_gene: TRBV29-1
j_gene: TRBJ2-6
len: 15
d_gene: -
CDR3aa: CSVEQIGSGANVLTF
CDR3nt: TGCAGCGTTGAACAGATCGGCTCTGGGGCCAACGTCCTGACTTTC

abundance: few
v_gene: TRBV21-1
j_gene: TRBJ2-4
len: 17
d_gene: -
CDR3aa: CASSARTGGLPKNIQYF
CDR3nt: TGTGCCAGCAGCGCCCGGACAGGGGGATTGCCCAAAAACATTCAGTACTTC

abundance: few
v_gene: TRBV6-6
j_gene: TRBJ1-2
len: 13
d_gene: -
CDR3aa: CASMVRDGHGYTF
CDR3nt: TGTGCCAGCATGGTCAGGGATGGGCATGGCTACACCTTC

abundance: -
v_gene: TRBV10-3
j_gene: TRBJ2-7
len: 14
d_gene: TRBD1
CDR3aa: CATEFGQGRWEQYF
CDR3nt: TGTGCCACCGAATTTGGACAGGGGCGATGGGAGCAGTACTTC

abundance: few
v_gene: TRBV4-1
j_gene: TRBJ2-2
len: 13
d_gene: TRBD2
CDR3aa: CASSRGLAGELFF
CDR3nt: TGCGCCAGCAGCCGAGGACTAGCCGGGGAGCTGTTTTTT

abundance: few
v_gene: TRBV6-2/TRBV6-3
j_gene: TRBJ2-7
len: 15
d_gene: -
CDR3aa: CASSPRGTSFYEQYF
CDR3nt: TGTGCCAGCAGTCCCCGGGGTACATCCTTCTACGAGCAGTACTTC

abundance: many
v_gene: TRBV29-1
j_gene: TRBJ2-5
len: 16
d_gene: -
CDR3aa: CSVHLDRNWYQETQYF
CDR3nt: TGCAGCGTTCACCTGGACAGAAACTGGTACCAAGAGACCCAGTACTTC

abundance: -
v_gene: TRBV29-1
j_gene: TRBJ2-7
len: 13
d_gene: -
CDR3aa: CSVLGPTLYEQYF
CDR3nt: TGCAGCGTCCTGGGACCGACACTCTACGAGCAGTACTTC

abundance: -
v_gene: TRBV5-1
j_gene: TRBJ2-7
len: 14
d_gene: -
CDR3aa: CASSLEGRAYEQYF
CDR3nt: TGCGCCAGCAGCTTGGAGGGCAGGGCCTACGAGCAGTACTTC

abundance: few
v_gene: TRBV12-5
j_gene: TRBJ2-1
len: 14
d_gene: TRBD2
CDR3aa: CASGLAGVHNEQFF
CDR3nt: TGTGCTAGTGGTTTAGCGGGAGTCCACAATGAGCAGTTCTTC

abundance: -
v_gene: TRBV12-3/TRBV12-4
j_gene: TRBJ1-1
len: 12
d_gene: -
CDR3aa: CASRGRSTEAFF
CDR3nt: TGTGCCAGTAGGGGGAGAAGCACTGAAGCTTTCTTT

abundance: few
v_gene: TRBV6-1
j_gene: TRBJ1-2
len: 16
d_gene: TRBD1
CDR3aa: CAANDRGQGMSYGYTF
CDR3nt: TGTGCCGCCAACGACAGGGGCCAGGGAATGTCATATGGCTACACCTTC

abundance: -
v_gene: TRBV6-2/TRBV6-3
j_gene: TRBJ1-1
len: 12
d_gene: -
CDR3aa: CASNRNRDEAFF
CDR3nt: TGTGCCAGCAATCGAAACAGGGACGAAGCTTTCTTT

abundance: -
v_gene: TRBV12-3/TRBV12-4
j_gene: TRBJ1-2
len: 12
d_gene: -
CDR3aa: CASSPQNYGYTF
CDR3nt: TGTGCCAGCAGCCCCCAAAACTATGGCTACACCTTC

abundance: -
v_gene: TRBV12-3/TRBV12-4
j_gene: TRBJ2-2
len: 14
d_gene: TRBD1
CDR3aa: CASNTDRDTGELFF
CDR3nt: TGTGCCAGCAACACGGACAGGGACACCGGGGAGCTGTTTTTT

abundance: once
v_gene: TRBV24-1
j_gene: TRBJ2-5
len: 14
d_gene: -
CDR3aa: CATSDPQPQETQYF
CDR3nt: TGTGCCACCAGTGATCCACAGCCTCAAGAGACCCAGTACTTC

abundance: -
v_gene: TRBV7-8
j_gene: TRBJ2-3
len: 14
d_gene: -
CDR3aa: CASSLMISTDTQYF
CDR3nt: TGTGCCAGCAGCTTAATGATTAGCACAGATACGCAGTATTTT

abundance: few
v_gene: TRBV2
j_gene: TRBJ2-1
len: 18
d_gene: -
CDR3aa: CASSSQLTGRHPGDEQFF
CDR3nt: TGTGCCAGCAGTTCCCAGCTAACCGGACGCCACCCGGGAGATGAGCAGTTCTTC

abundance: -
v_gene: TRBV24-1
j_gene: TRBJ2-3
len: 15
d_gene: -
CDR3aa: CATSDGSLGTDTQYF
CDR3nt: TGTGCCACCAGTGATGGAAGTCTCGGCACAGATACGCAGTATTTT

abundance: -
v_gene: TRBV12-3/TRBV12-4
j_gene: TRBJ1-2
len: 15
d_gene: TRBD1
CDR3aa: CASSKGQGLGNGYTF
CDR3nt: TGTGCCAGCAGTAAAGGACAGGGATTAGGAAATGGCTACACCTTC

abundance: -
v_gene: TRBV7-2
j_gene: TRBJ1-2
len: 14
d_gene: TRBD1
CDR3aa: CASSFTGANYGYTF
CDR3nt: TGTGCCAGCAGCTTTACAGGGGCGAACTATGGCTACACCTTC

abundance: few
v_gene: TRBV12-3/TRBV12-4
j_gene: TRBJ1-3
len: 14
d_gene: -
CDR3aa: CASSRSSSGNTIYF
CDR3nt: TGTGCCAGCAGTCGATCGAGCTCTGGAAACACCATATATTTT

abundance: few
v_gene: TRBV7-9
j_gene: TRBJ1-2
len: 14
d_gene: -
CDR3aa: CASSRDTGIYGYTF
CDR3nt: TGTGCCAGCAGCCGGGACACCGGAATCTATGGCTACACCTTC

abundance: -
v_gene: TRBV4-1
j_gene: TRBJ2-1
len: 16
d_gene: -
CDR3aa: CASSQEGRISYNEQFF
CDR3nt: TGCGCCAGCAGCCAAGAGGGTCGCATCTCCTACAATGAGCAGTTCTTC

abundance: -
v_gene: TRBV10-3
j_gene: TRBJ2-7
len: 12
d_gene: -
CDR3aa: CAISELSYEQYF
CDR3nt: TGTGCCATCAGTGAGCTTTCCTACGAGCAGTACTTC

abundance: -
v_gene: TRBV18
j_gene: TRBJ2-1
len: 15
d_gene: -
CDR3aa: CASSPFQASYNEQFF
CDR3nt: TGTGCCAGCTCACCTTTTCAGGCCTCCTACAATGAGCAGTTCTTC

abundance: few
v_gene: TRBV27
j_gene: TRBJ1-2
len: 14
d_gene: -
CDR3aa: CASSLSGTPYGYTF
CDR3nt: TGTGCCAGCAGTTTATCCGGGACACCCTATGGCTACACCTTC

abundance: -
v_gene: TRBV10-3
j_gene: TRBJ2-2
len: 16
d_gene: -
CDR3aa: CAISRAAERNTGELFF
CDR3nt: TGTGCCATCAGTCGGGCAGCAGAAAGGAACACCGGGGAGCTGTTTTTT

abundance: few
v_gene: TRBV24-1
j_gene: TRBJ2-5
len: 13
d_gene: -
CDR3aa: CATSETGQETQYF
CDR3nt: TGTGCCACCAGTGAGACAGGACAAGAGACCCAGTACTTC

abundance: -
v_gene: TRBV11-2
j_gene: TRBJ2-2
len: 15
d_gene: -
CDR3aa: CASSDSGRETGELFF
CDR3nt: TGTGCCAGCAGCGATTCTGGAAGGGAGACCGGGGAGCTGTTTTTT